One sample yielded the 28 T cell receptor beta chains listed below, sequenced in a study of human T cells and chemical hapten exposure. TCRdb called the RACE reads again in MiXCR, with one record for every CDR3 protein. The sample consists of 180,000 or so distinct CDR3 sequences, roughly 30% of them appearing once. Described time point: pre-sensitization, week 0. Treatment here: therapeutic diphenylcyclopropenone sensitization with weekly scalp DPC. The sequences come from whole blood, collected in connection with sensitization to the hapten diphenylcyclopropenone (DPC). Source of these receptors: a woman aged 25-40 years with alopecia areata. Some clones in this sample may be carry-over from other donors' samples.

The V and J genes are TRBV28 and TRBJ1-6, with no clear D. Trimming took off 4 bases at V and 10 bases at J, with 14 bases between the two ends. This CDR3 has 14 amino acids. Per germline, CDR1 MDHEN and CDR2 SYDVKM. In nucleotides, the CDR3 is TGTGCCAGCAGTTGGGTAGGGTGGCAATCACCCCTCCACTTT. The encoded protein is CASSWVGWQSPLHF.

This chain uses TRBV4-1 with TRBJ2-1; maybe TRBD2 (5 bases). Between the trimmed V and J ends, which lost 1 base and 0 bases, there was a span of 19 bases. The CDR3 length is 19 residues. Germline V CDR1 and CDR2: MGHRA, YSYEKL. In DNA form, the CDR3 reads TGCGCCAGCAGCCAAGGGACCGCGTCCTACGAGGGCTCCTACAATGAGCAGTTCTTC. Translating gives CASSQGTASYEGSYNEQFF.

V is TRBV27 and J is TRBJ2-1; 7 bases line up with TRBD2. This CDR3 has 16 amino acids. Germline CDR1 is MNHEY and CDR2 is SMNVEV (reference sequence). After removal of 7 bases from V and 0 bases from J, the junction contained 9 bases not matched to a gene. CDR3 nucleotides: TGTGCCAGCACCGCGGCGGGGGTTAGCTCCTACAATGAGCAGTTCTTC. As protein: CASTAAGVSSYNEQFF.

In this sample, this clonotype turned up a few times. The J gene is TRBJ2-7, the V gene TRBV27, with 10 nucleotides matching TRBD2. The V segment lost 6 bases and the J segment 3 bases; nucleotides outside the gene matches: 5. There are 14 residues in the CDR3. The germline CDR1 and CDR2 sequences are MNHEY and SMNVEV (reference sequence). Here the CDR3 reads CASRASGRIYEQYF. DNA for the CDR3: TGTGCCAGCAGGGCTAGCGGGAGAATCTACGAGCAGTACTTC.

The chain recombines TRBV13 with TRBJ1-2; TRBD1 agrees at 7 bases. V shed 6 bases and J 8 bases; nucleotides not matched to a gene: 15. From germline, CDR1 is PRHDT and CDR2 FYEKMQ (reference sequence). The CDR3 covers 15 residues. CDR3 protein: CASRIKGFRGSGYTF. For the CDR3, the DNA is TGTGCCAGCAGAATTAAAGGTTTCAGGGGGAGCGGCTACACCTTC.

This clonotype came up a few times. The gene calls are TRBV19 and TRBJ1-4, with TRBD1 matching 7 bases. V was clipped by 4 bases and J by 4 bases; unmatched bases: 6. Germline CDR1 reads LNHDA; CDR2 reads SQIVND (reference sequence). The length of the CDR3 is 15 residues. The CDR3 nucleotides read TGTGCCAGTAGTAGAGGGGACAGATTTAATGAAAAACTGTTTTTT. Protein sequence: CASSRGDRFNEKLFF.

The sample holds many counts of this clonotype. This rearrangement joins TRBV20-1 to TRBJ2-7, with 15 bases matching TRBD2. The J segment lost 4 bases and the V segment lost 4 bases, leaving 11 bases of the junction unmatched. The CDR3 runs to 17 residues. CDR1 and CDR2 (germline): DFQATT, SNEGSKA (reference sequence). The CDR3 is CSATPGTSGRYFYEQYF. CDR3 in DNA: TGCAGTGCTACCCCCGGGACTAGCGGGAGGTATTTTTACGAGCAGTACTTC.

The CDR3 DNA is TGTGCCAGCTCACGAGCTGGAACTAGCACAGATACGCAGTATTTT. Residues: CASSRAGTSTDTQYF. The V gene is TRBV18, the J gene TRBJ2-3; D gene unclear. The germline V gene has CDR1 KGHSH and CDR2 LQKENI. The V gene lost 4 bases and the J gene lost 0 bases, with 11 bases spanning the gap. The CDR3 totals 15 residues.

The chain is built from TRBV20-1 and TRBJ1-6, with D perhaps TRBD1 (6 bases). CDR1 is DFQATT, CDR2 SNEGSKA, per germline (reference sequence). With 2 bases removed from V and 2 bases from J, the gap between germline ends came to 7 bases. The CDR3 runs to 14 residues. CDR3 region: CSARTGPYNSPLHF. Here the CDR3 DNA reads TGCAGTGCTAGAACAGGGCCCTATAATTCACCCCTCCACTTT.

This chain connects TRBV6-6 to TRBJ1-5; D remains unclear. V was trimmed by 6 bases and J by 4 bases, leaving 10 bases between them. The V gene's germline CDR1 is MNHNY and CDR2 SVGAGI (reference sequence). This CDR3 is built from 13 residues. The CDR3 loop is CASSADRNQPQHF. In DNA, the CDR3 is TGTGCCAGCAGCGCCGACCGTAATCAGCCCCAGCATTTT.

The chain is built from TRBV10-3 and TRBJ1-2, with TRBD1 matching over 9 bases. Germline CDR1 ENHRY, CDR2 SYGVKD. There are 12 residues in the CDR3. J lost 11 bases, V lost 6 bases, and 7 bases had no gene match. This CDR3 is CAIRGTGIRYTF. CDR3 coding DNA: TGTGCCATCAGGGGGACAGGGATAAGATACACCTTC.

The rearrangement uses TRBV29-1 and TRBJ2-7; 7 bases align to TRBD1. Trimming took 6 bases from V and 4 from J; bases not matched to a gene: 9. The germline gives CDR1 SQVTM, CDR2 ANQGSEA. The CDR3 length is 13 residues. CDR3 residues: CSVATGTDYEQYF. The CDR3 nucleotides are TGCAGCGTCGCCACCGGGACAGATTACGAGCAGTACTTC.

This clonotype appeared a single time. The genes are TRBV29-1 and TRBJ2-2; TRBD2 matches 8 bases. Germline CDR1 SQVTM, CDR2 ANQGSEA. V trimming: 4 bases; J trimming: 5 bases; junction bases outside the gene matches: 3. The CDR3 runs to 13 residues. The CDR3: CSVVSGGTGELFF. CDR3 sequence (DNA): TGCAGCGTTGTTTCGGGAGGGACCGGGGAGCTGTTTTTT.

This clonotype was counted a few times. The rearrangement links TRBV7-9 to TRBJ2-3; TRBD1 is a possible D gene (5 bases). V gave up 5 bases and J gave up 1 base, with 16 bases separating them. There are 16 residues in the CDR3. Looked up from germline, CDR1 is SEHNR and CDR2 is FQNEAQ (reference sequence). The chain's CDR3 is CASSPPGLQGTDTQYF. The CDR3 nucleotides read TGTGCCAGCAGCCCGCCAGGGCTACAAGGCACAGATACGCAGTATTTT.

In its sample, this clonotype was seen a few times. This chain uses TRBV28 with TRBJ2-7, with a weak D call TRBD1 (6 bases). The V gene's germline CDR1 is MDHEN and CDR2 SYDVKM. The CDR3 spans 13 residues. V gave up 9 bases and J gave up 0 bases, with 12 bases separating them. The CDR3, as DNA: TGTGCCAGTACAGGGTCCTCCTCCTACGAGCAGTACTTC. It encodes CASTGSSSYEQYF.

The chain combines TRBV12-3 or TRBV12-4 with TRBJ1-5, with a tentative D call TRBD1 (5 bases). CDR3 length: 13 amino acids. Trimming stripped 4 bases from V and 6 bases from J, with 10 bases between. Here the CDR3 DNA reads TGTGCCAGCAGTTCTTGGGGGAGTCAGCCCCAGCATTTT. This translates into CASSSWGSQPQHF.

The rearrangement uses TRBV5-4 and TRBJ2-7, with TRBD1 matching 7 bases. The CDR3 runs to 14 residues. The germline V gene encodes CDR1 SGHNT and CDR2 YYREEE (reference sequence). Trimming cost V 1 base and J 7 bases; bases outside gene matches: 8. Written as DNA, the CDR3 is TGTGCCAGCAGCTTGAGACAGGGATCGAGGGAGCAGTACTTC. This translates into CASSLRQGSREQYF.

The chain joins TRBV5-1 to TRBJ2-3, with D uncertain. Trimming stripped 6 bases from V and 6 bases from J, with 11 bases between. The length of the CDR3 is 12 residues. Germline V gene lookup returns CDR1 SGHRS and CDR2 YFSETQ. For the CDR3, the DNA is TGCGCCAGCATCGGCTCTGGGGATACGCAGTATTTT. Translating gives CASIGSGDTQYF.

This clonotype was seen a handful of times. The chain couples TRBV15 to TRBJ1-2, with 7 bases lining up with TRBD1. The CDR3 sequence is 15 residues long. Losses at the gene ends were 4 bases for V and 5 bases for J; bases not matched to a gene: 10. Germline lookup yields CDR1 LNHNV and CDR2 YYDKDF (reference sequence). CDR3 loop: CATSTPGQNFYGYTF. The CDR3 coding sequence is TGTGCCACCAGCACCCCGGGACAGAACTTTTATGGCTACACCTTC.

J is TRBJ2-6 and V is TRBV5-1; D call uncertain. The CDR3 extends over 16 amino acids. Germline CDR1 reads SGHRS; CDR2 reads YFSETQ. V was shortened by 0 bases and J by 8 bases, with 15 bases between the two germline ends. CDR3 DNA sequence: TGCGCCAGCAGCTTGGCGTTAGGGCCCTCATCCAACGTCCTGACTTTC. It encodes CASSLALGPSSNVLTF.

At least ten counts were recorded for this clonotype. The chain is built from TRBV6-5 and TRBJ2-7, with 11 nucleotides matching TRBD1. CDR3 length: 14 residues. J lost 6 bases, V lost 5 bases, and 6 bases had no gene match. CDR1 is MNHEY, CDR2 SVGAGI, per germline. The CDR3 nucleotides are TGTGCCAGCAGTCCCGGACAGGGGGCACGCGAGCAGTACTTC. Translation: CASSPGQGAREQYF.

This rearrangement joins TRBV4-2 to TRBJ2-7; the match to TRBD1 covers 8 bases. V trimming: 3 bases; J trimming: 3 bases; junction bases outside the gene matches: 10. Germline CDR1 is LGHNA and CDR2 is YNFKEQ. This CDR3 comprises 16 residues. CDR3 bases: TGTGCCAGCAGCCACGCAGGGGGCGGTCTAGTCTACGAGCAGTACTTC. Translated: CASSHAGGGLVYEQYF.

This clonotype was seen a few times. The chain employs TRBV7-2 and TRBJ1-1, with D unclear. Trimming stripped 4 bases from V and 8 bases from J, with 8 bases between. The CDR3 consists of 11 residues. The germline V gene encodes CDR1 SGHTA and CDR2 FQGNSA. The CDR3 DNA reads as TGTGCCAGCAGCTCTACAGTAGAAGCTTTCTTT. Amino acids: CASSSTVEAFF.

J is TRBJ1-3 and V is TRBV7-9; possible D gene TRBD1, 5 bases. The V end lost 2 bases, the J end lost 8 bases, and 16 bases lay between the germline ends. Germline V gene lookup returns CDR1 SEHNR and CDR2 FQNEAQ (reference sequence). The CDR3 totals 15 residues. The CDR3 here is CASSLSSRVFDTIYF. The CDR3 nucleotides read TGTGCCAGCAGCTTATCCAGCAGGGTATTCGACACCATATATTTT. The entire variable domain, with the rest obtained from reference TRBV7-9 and TRBJ1-3, is as follows: DTGVSQNPRHKITKRGQNVTFRCDPISEHNRLYWYRQTLGQGPEFLTYFQNEAQLEKSRLLSDRFSAERPKGSFSTLEIQRTEQGDSAMYLCASSLSSRVFDTIYFGEGSWLTVV.

The chain joins TRBV29-1 to TRBJ1-1, with TRBD1 matching 9 bases. From germline, CDR1 is SQVTM and CDR2 ANQGSEA. The CDR3 consists of 14 residues. The V and J ends lost 4 bases and 5 bases, in that order; junction bases with no gene match: 8. CDR3 amino acids: CSVGFGQGMTEAFF. Written as DNA, the CDR3 is TGCAGCGTTGGCTTTGGACAGGGGATGACTGAAGCTTTCTTT.

The V gene is TRBV29-1, the J gene TRBJ1-1; tentative D call: TRBD1 (6 bases). V was pared by 7 bases and J by 0 bases, with 12 bases between. The V gene's germline CDR1 is SQVTM and CDR2 ANQGSEA. CDR3 length equals 13 residues. Written as DNA, the CDR3 is TGCAGCGCCCGACAGGAGCTGAACACTGAAGCTTTCTTT. It codes for CSARQELNTEAFF. The whole variable domain, remainder taken from reference TRBV29-1 and TRBJ1-1, is SAVISQKPSRDICQRGTSLTIQCQVDSQVTMMFWYRQQPGQSLTLIATANQGSEATYESGFVIDKFPISRPNLTFSTLTVSNMSPEDSSIYLCSARQELNTEAFFGQGTRLTVV.

The rearrangement links TRBV11-2 to TRBJ2-1, with 11 bases aligning to TRBD2. The CDR3 contains 16 residues. The V and J ends lost 4 bases and 1 base, in that order; junction bases with no gene match: 3. Germline V gives CDR1 SGHAT, CDR2 FQNNGV. Written as DNA, the CDR3 is TGTGCCAGCAGCTCAATAGCGGGAGGGTCCTACAATGAGCAGTTCTTC. Amino acid sequence: CASSSIAGGSYNEQFF.

The chain is built from TRBV4-3 and TRBJ2-3; unclear D gene. Germline V gene sequence: CDR1 LGHNA, CDR2 YSLEER. The V and J ends lost 1 base and 3 bases respectively, with 5 bases between them. The CDR3 runs 13 residues. CDR3 sequence: CASSQAATDTQYF. CDR3 sequence (DNA): TGCGCCAGCAGCCAAGCAGCAACAGATACGCAGTATTTT.